What follows describes a single T cell receptor (beta chain). TCRdb re-derived calls from the 5' RACE reads in MiXCR, one entry per CDR3 protein. The data contain about 270,000 distinct CDR3 sequences, under 20% of them singletons. This record comes from a study of T-cell memory formation after mild COVID-19. There are 15 residues in the CDR3. The germline CDR1 and CDR2 sequences are SGHVS and FQNEAQ. Trimming shortened V by 8 bases and J by 6 bases, and 20 bases separated the two germline ends. This sequence originates from a man between 18 and 35 years old who had mild COVID-19 (a few samples of this study predate the infection). Cell type and time point are not known. The sample comprised PBMCs or a T cell subset sorted from them (not recorded which). The chain couples TRBV7-8 to TRBJ2-1, with D perhaps TRBD1 or TRBD2 (5 bases each). Here the CDR3 reads CASGERGVTLNEQFF. In nucleotides, the CDR3 is TGTGCCAGCGGGGAACGGGGCGTCACCCTCAATGAGCAGTTCTTC.